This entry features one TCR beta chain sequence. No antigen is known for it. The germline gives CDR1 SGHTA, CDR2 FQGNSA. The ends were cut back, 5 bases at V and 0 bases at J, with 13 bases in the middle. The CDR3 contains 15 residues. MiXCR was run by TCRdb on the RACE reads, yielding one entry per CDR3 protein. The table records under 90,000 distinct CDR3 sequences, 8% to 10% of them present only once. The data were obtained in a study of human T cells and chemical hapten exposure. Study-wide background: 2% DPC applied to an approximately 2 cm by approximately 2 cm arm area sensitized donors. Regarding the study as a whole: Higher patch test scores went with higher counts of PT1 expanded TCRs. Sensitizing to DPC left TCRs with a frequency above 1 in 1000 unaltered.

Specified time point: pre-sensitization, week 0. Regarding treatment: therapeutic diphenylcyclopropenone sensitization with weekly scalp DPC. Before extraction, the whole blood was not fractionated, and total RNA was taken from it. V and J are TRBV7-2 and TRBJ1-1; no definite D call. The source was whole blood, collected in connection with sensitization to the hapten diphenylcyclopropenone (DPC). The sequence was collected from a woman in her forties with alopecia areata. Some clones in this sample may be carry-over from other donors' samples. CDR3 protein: CASSPGGILNTEAFF. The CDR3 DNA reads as TGTGCCAGCAGCCCCGGCGGGATTCTGAACACTGAAGCTTTCTTT.